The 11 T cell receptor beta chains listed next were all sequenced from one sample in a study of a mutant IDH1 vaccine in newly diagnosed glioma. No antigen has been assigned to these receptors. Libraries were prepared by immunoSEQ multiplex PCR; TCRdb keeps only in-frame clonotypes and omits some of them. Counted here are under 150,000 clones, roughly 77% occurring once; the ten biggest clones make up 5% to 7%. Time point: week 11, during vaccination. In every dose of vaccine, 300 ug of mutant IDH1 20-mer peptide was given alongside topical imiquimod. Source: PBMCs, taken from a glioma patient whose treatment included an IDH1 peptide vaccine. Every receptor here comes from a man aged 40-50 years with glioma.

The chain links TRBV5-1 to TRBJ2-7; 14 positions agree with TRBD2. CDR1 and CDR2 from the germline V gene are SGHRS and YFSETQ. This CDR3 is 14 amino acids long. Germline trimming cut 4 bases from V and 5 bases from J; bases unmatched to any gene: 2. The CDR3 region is CASSGGLAGDEQYF. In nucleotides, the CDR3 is TGCGCCAGCAGCGGGGGACTAGCGGGAGACGAGCAGTACTTC. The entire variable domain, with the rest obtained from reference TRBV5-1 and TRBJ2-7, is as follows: KAGVTQTPRYLIKTRGQQVTLSCSPISGHRSVSWYQQTPGQGLQFLFEYFSETQRNKGNFPGRFSGRQFSNSRSEMNVSTLELGDSALYLCASSGGLAGDEQYFGPGTRLTVT.

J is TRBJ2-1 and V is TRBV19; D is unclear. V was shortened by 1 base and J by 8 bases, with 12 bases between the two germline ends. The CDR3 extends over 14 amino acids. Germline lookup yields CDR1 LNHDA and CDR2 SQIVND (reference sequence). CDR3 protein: CASSIGQPFDEQFF. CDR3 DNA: TGTGCCAGTAGTATAGGACAACCTTTCGATGAGCAGTTCTTC.

In DNA, the CDR3 is TGTGCCACCAGCAATAGCGGGGGGCCCCAAGAGACCCAGTACTTC. Translation: CATSNSGGPQETQYF. The chain has TRBV15 and TRBJ2-5, with 10 bases lining up with TRBD2. This CDR3 is built from 15 residues. Unmatched junction bases numbered 3, after V lost 4 bases and J lost 1 base. Germline V gene data show CDR1 as LNHNV and CDR2 as YYDKDF (reference sequence).

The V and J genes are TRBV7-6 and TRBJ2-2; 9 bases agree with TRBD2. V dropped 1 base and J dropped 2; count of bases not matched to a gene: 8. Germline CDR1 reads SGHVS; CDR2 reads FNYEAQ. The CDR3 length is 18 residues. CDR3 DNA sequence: TGTGCCAGCAGCTTAGGGTCCGGGACTAGCAGAAACACCGGGGAGCTGTTTTTT. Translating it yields CASSLGSGTSRNTGELFF.

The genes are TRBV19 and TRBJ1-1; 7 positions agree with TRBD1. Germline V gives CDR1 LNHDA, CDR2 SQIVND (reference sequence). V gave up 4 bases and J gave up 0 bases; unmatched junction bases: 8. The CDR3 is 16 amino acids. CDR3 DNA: TGTGCCAGTAGTACCCCGGGACAGCGAATGAACACTGAAGCTTTCTTT. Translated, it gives CASSTPGQRMNTEAFF.

CDR3 sequence: CASSPPGQGNVSPLHF. As DNA, the CDR3 is TGTGCCAGCAGCCCCCCTGGACAGGGGAATGTTTCACCCCTCCACTTT. This chain links TRBV6-6 with TRBJ1-6; the match to TRBD1 covers 9 bases. After removal of 6 bases from V and 9 bases from J, the junction contained 12 bases not matched to a gene. Germline V gene lookup returns CDR1 MNHNY and CDR2 SVGAGI (reference sequence). The CDR3 runs 16 residues.

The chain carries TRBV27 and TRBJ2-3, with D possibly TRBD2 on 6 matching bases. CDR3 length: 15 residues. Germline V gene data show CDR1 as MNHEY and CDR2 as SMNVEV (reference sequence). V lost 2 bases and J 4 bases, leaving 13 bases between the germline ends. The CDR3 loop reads CASSLGGSASDTQYF. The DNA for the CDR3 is TGTGCCAGCAGTTTAGGAGGGAGCGCGTCAGATACGCAGTATTTT.

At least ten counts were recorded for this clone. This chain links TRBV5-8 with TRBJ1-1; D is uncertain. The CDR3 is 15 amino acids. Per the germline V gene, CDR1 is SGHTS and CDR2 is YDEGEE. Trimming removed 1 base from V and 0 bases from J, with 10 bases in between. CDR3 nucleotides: TGTGCCAGCAGCTTGAGAGGAGCTATGAACACTGAAGCTTTCTTT. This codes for CASSLRGAMNTEAFF.

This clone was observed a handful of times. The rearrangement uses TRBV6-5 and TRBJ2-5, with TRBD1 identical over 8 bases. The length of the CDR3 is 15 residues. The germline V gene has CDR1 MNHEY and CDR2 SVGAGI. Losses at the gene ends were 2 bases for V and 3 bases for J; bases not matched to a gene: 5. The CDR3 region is CASSYRTGSEETQYF. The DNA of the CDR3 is TGTGCCAGCAGTTACCGGACAGGGTCGGAAGAGACCCAGTACTTC.

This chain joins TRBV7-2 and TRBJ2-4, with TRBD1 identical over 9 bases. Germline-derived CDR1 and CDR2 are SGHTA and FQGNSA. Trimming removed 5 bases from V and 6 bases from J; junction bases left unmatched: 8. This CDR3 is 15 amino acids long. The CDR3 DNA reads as TGTGCCAGCAGCATCCAACCGGGACAGGGAAACATTCAGTACTTC. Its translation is CASSIQPGQGNIQYF.

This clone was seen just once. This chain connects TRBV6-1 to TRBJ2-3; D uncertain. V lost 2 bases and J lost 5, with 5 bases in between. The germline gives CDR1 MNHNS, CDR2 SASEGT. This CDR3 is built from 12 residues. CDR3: CASSELGDTQYF. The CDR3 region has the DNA TGTGCCAGCAGTGAATTGGGAGATACGCAGTATTTT.